These 22 T cell receptor beta chains came from one sample sequenced in a study of CD8+CD57+ T cells in acquired aplastic anemia. CDR3 and TCR beta VDJ profiling relied on genomic DNA as the template. TCRdb ran MiXCR on the reads and lists one entry per CDR3 protein. The sample has over 150,000 distinct CDR3 sequences, more than 60% seen once; the top ten hold about two fifths. Before being chosen for sequencing, patients had shown CD8+CD57+ cell expansion by flow cytometry. What was sequenced was sorted CD4+, CD8+, or CD8+CD57+ T cells (not recorded which) from PBMCs. The receptors were sampled from a human donor with aplastic anemia.

This clonotype was seen a handful of times. The V call is TRBV14, the J call TRBJ2-1; perhaps TRBD2 as D (5 bases). CDR3 length equals 17 residues. CDR1 SGHDN and CDR2 FVKESK come from the germline V gene. V lost 1 base, J lost 2 bases, and 15 bases lay in between. The CDR3 protein is CASSQGLGGWTYNEQFF. CDR3 DNA: TGTGCCAGCAGCCAAGGCCTTGGAGGTTGGACCTACAATGAGCAGTTCTTC.

This rearrangement joins TRBV5-1 to TRBJ1-2; D unresolved. The CDR3 loop spans 13 amino acids. CDR1 is SGHRS and CDR2 is YFSETQ in the germline V gene. V lost 0 bases to trimming and J lost 7 bases, with 10 bases between them. CDR3 in amino acids: CASSLGERGGYTF. CDR3 nucleotide sequence: TGCGCCAGCAGCTTGGGAGAACGGGGTGGCTACACCTTC.

The rearrangement links TRBV7-3 to TRBJ2-1; D is possibly TRBD1 or TRBD2 (5 bases each). This CDR3 contains 15 residues. With 4 bases removed from V and 4 bases from J, the gap between germline ends came to 14 bases. Per germline, CDR1 SGHTA and CDR2 FQGTGA. CDR3 nucleotide sequence: TGTGCCAGCAGCTCCGGGGACGTCCCATACAATGAGCAGTTCTTC. This sequence encodes CASSSGDVPYNEQFF.

This clonotype has at least ten counts. CDR3 in DNA: TGTGCCAGCAGTGACTCCTCCGGGACAGGGGACACCGGGGAGCTGTTTTTT. Protein sequence: CASSDSSGTGDTGELFF. This chain joins TRBV6-4 and TRBJ2-2, with 10 positions matching TRBD1. The CDR3 extends over 17 amino acids. The junction had 4 bases not matched to a gene; V was cut back by 0 bases and J by 3 bases. Germline CDR1 MRHNA, CDR2 SNTAGT.

A word on this clonotype: Because it lacks the conserved phenylalanine or tryptophan at the end, this CDR3 is likely a read error. The chain recombines TRBV27 with TRBJ2-7; 9 nucleotides match TRBD2. Germline V gene sequence: CDR1 MNHEY, CDR2 SMNVEV (reference sequence). V was clipped by 0 bases and J by 4 bases; unmatched bases: 4. This CDR3 region has 15 residues. The DNA of the CDR3 is TGTGCCAGCAGTTTATCATCCAGCGGGGGGTACGAGCAGTACCTC. Its translation is CASSLSSSGGYEQYL.

The chain joins TRBV5-5 to TRBJ1-6; no firm D call. Germline V CDR1 and CDR2: SGHKS, YYEKEE (reference sequence). This CDR3 has 12 residues. Trimming shortened V by 4 bases and J by 8 bases, and 7 bases separated the two germline ends. The CDR3 reads CASSRWDSPLHF. The CDR3 DNA is TGTGCCAGCAGCCGTTGGGATTCACCCCTCCACTTT.

The table lists this clonotype with a count of one. The chain carries TRBV20-1 and TRBJ2-1; possible D gene TRBD2, 6 bases. The CDR3 consists of 14 residues. Trimming stripped 6 bases from V and 8 bases from J, with 20 bases between. In germline, CDR1 is DFQATT, CDR2 SNEGSKA (reference sequence). The CDR3 DNA follows: TGCAGTGCAGGGGCGGGGACTCTCTTCGATGAGCAGTTCTTC. It is translated as CSAGAGTLFDEQFF.

J is TRBJ2-1 and V is TRBV7-2; D is possibly TRBD2 (8 bases). CDR3 size: 17 residues. Looked up from germline, CDR1 is SGHTA and CDR2 is FQGNSA. Trimming pared 1 base from V and 4 bases from J, leaving 17 bases between. Here the CDR3 reads CASSLVPGGGRYNEQFF. DNA of the CDR3: TGTGCCAGCAGCTTAGTACCGGGAGGGGGCAGGTACAATGAGCAGTTCTTC.

The gene calls are TRBV7-2 and TRBJ1-2, with D unresolved. CDR1 is SGHTA, CDR2 FQGNSA, per germline. V dropped 5 bases and J dropped 8 bases, with 12 bases sitting between them. The CDR3 extends over 12 amino acids. As DNA, the CDR3 is TGTGCCAGCAGCCCGCAGACCAAAGGCTACACCTTC. Translation: CASSPQTKGYTF.

The chain recombines TRBV29-1 with TRBJ2-1; TRBD2 agrees at 13 bases. The length of the CDR3 is 17 residues. Germline values: CDR1 SQVTM, CDR2 ANQGSEA. After removal of 7 bases from V and 9 bases from J, the junction contained 18 bases not matched to a gene. CDR3 protein: CSGNQLAGGIPDGEQFF. In DNA, the CDR3 is TGCAGCGGCAACCAACTAGCGGGAGGGATTCCGGATGGTGAGCAGTTCTTC.

V is TRBV5-1 and J is TRBJ2-7; 8 nucleotides line up with TRBD2. V lost 3 bases, J lost 2 bases, and 7 bases stayed unmatched. The CDR3 sequence is 15 residues long. Germline-derived CDR1 and CDR2 are SGHRS and YFSETQ. CDR3 amino acids: CASSSGLAQTYEQYF. The CDR3 coding sequence is TGCGCCAGCAGCTCCGGACTAGCACAGACCTACGAGCAGTACTTC.

The count of this clonotype is one. The chain is built from TRBV7-6 and TRBJ2-1; the match to TRBD2 covers 8 bases. V gave up 3 bases and J gave up 0 bases; unmatched junction bases: 4. The CDR3 spans 16 residues. The germline gives CDR1 SGHVS, CDR2 FNYEAQ. CDR3 protein: CASSLESGGSYNEQFF. In DNA, the CDR3 is TGTGCCAGCAGCTTGGAGAGCGGGGGCTCCTACAATGAGCAGTTCTTC.

This clonotype turned up a few times. This chain uses TRBV7-9 with TRBJ2-5; D uncertain. This CDR3 spans 13 amino acids. V lost 6 bases to trimming and J lost 1 base, with 9 bases between them. CDR1 is SEHNR, CDR2 FQNEAQ, per germline (reference sequence). The CDR3 bases are TGTGCCAGCAGTCCAGCCAGCCAAGAGACCCAGTACTTC. Residues: CASSPASQETQYF.

A few counts support this clonotype. This chain joins TRBV9 and TRBJ2-1, with TRBD1 matching over 8 bases. The CDR3 is 15 amino acids. CDR1 is SGDLS, CDR2 YYNGEE, per germline. The trim removed 2 bases at V and 5 bases at J, leaving 6 bases unmatched. This CDR3 is CASSVSGGSHNEQFF. The CDR3 DNA sequence: TGTGCCAGCAGCGTCTCAGGGGGCAGTCACAATGAGCAGTTCTTC. Based on the CDR3 plus reference TRBV9 and TRBJ2-1, the full variable domain is DSGVTQTPKHLITATGQRVTLRCSPRSGDLSVYWYQQSLDQGLQFLIQYYNGEERAKGNILERFSAQQFPDLHSELNLSSLELGDSALYFCASSVSGGSHNEQFFGPGTRLTVL.

Turning to this clonotype: An end of the junction differs from the germline gene, which may be a read error. The genes are TRBV5-1 and TRBJ2-5; either TRBD1 or TRBD2 may fit D (6 bases each). The germline CDR1 and CDR2 sequences are SGHRS and YFSETQ. This CDR3 has 17 residues. The CDR3 region is CASSLPLVGGRRETQYF. As DNA, the CDR3 is TGTGCCAGCAGCTTGCCCCTCGTGGGGGGCCGGAGAGAGACCCAGTACTTC. The full variable domain, rest sourced from reference TRBV5-1 and TRBJ2-5, is KAGVTQTPRYLIKTRGQQVTLSCSPISGHRSVSWYQQTPGQGLQFLFEYFSETQRNKGNFPGRFSGRQFSNSRSEMNVSTLELGDSALYLCASSLPLVGGRRETQYFGPGTRLLVL.

This chain joins TRBV19 and TRBJ1-1, with D perhaps TRBD1 (5 bases). V shed 8 bases and J shed 1 base, with 17 bases lying between them. The V gene's germline CDR1 is LNHDA and CDR2 SQIVND (reference sequence). This CDR3 is built from 15 residues. CDR3 amino acids: CASLKWGYGNTEAFF. CDR3 sequence (DNA): TGTGCCAGTCTCAAATGGGGGTACGGGAACACTGAAGCTTTCTTT.

This chain joins TRBV7-9 and TRBJ1-6; possible D gene TRBD1, 5 bases. Trimming left V 0 bases short and J 7 bases short, with 13 bases between. The CDR3 consists of 16 residues. Germline V gives CDR1 SEHNR, CDR2 FQNEAQ (reference sequence). This CDR3 reads CASSLASPGDNSPLHF. CDR3 coding DNA: TGTGCCAGCAGCTTAGCGTCCCCCGGGGACAATTCACCCCTCCACTTT. Supplemented by reference TRBV7-9 and TRBJ1-6, the full variable domain reads DTGVSQNPRHKITKRGQNVTFRCDPISEHNRLYWYRQTLGQGPEFLTYFQNEAQLEKSRLLSDRFSAERPKGSFSTLEIQRTEQGDSAMYLCASSLASPGDNSPLHFGNGTRLTVT.

The V call is TRBV7-2, the J call TRBJ1-1; no clear D. Germline V gene lookup returns CDR1 SGHTA and CDR2 FQGNSA. The CDR3 covers 11 residues. Trimming removed 5 bases from V and 8 bases from J, with 9 bases in between. In DNA form, the CDR3 reads TGTGCCAGCAGCCGGGTAAGGGAAGCTTTCTTT. It codes for CASSRVREAFF.

The rearrangement joins TRBV29-1 to TRBJ2-3; no firm D call. V was pared by 8 bases and J by 3 bases, with 18 bases between. Per the germline V gene, CDR1 is SQVTM and CDR2 is ANQGSEA. The CDR3 length is 14 residues. The CDR3 is CSLNGQTSTDTQYF. CDR3 nucleotides: TGCAGCTTAAACGGCCAGACATCGACAGATACGCAGTATTTT.

Notes on this clonotype: The junction and the germline gene differ at one end; a read error may be behind it. The V gene is TRBV10-1, the J gene TRBJ2-1; D possibly matches TRBD1 or TRBD2 (5 bases each). CDR3 length: 13 amino acids. Germline CDR1 WNHNN, CDR2 SYGVQD (reference sequence). As DNA, the CDR3 is TGTGCCAGCAGGGAGCCCCCATACAATGAGCAGTTCTTC. Translated, it gives CASREPPYNEQFF.

This clonotype was seen once. The chain combines TRBV2 with TRBJ1-5; D may be TRBD1 (5 bases). The CDR3 runs to 13 residues. Germline loops: CDR1 SNHLY, CDR2 FYNNEI. Between the trimmed V and J ends, which lost 4 bases and 9 bases, there was a span of 13 bases. The CDR3 region is CASSGDGIWPQHF. The CDR3 nucleotides are TGTGCCAGCAGTGGGGACGGGATATGGCCCCAGCATTTT.

V gene TRBV10-3 combines with J gene TRBJ2-5; 8 bases are a match to TRBD1. The germline V gene has CDR1 ENHRY and CDR2 SYGVKD. The length of the CDR3 is 13 residues. V shed 3 bases, J shed 6 bases, and the junction held 3 bases outside the gene matches. The CDR3 spells CAISDGQGQTQYF. CDR3 nucleotides: TGTGCCATCAGTGACGGACAGGGTCAGACCCAGTACTTC.